Following are 23 T cell receptor beta chains from one sample sequenced in a study of long-term antiretroviral therapy in people with HIV. Survey-level resolution applied to immunoSEQ assay v3.0. The method was immunoSEQ multiplex PCR; TCRdb's version includes in-frame clones alone and lacks a portion of them. Found here are around 21,000 clones, around 84% of them singletons; the top ten hold around 5.7%. The specimen was unsorted PBMCs, collected 0.2 years after starting antiretroviral therapy. These receptors were taken from a young woman with HIV.

The gene calls are TRBV15 and TRBJ1-4; D is uncertain. There are 16 residues in the CDR3. Trimming removed 0 bases from V and 7 bases from J, with 15 bases in between. CDR1 and CDR2 (germline): LNHNV, YYDKDF (reference sequence). The CDR3 spells CATSRDLLGNGEKLFF. The CDR3 DNA sequence: TGTGCCACCAGCAGAGATCTACTCGGGAACGGTGAAAAACTGTTTTTT. The full variable domain, completed using reference TRBV15 and TRBJ1-4, is DAMVIQNPRYQVTQFGKPVTLSCSQTLNHNVMYWYQQKSSQAPKLLFHYYDKDFNNEADTPDNFQSRRPNTSFCFLDIRSPGLGDTAMYLCATSRDLLGNGEKLFFGSGTQLSVL.

This chain links TRBV30 with TRBJ2-1; D may be TRBD1 or TRBD2 (6 bases each). With 4 bases removed from V and 4 bases from J, the gap between germline ends came to 14 bases. The CDR3 covers 14 residues. CDR1 is GTSNPN and CDR2 is SVGIG in the germline V gene (reference sequence). The CDR3 loop is CAWTRQEGYNEQFF. For the CDR3, the DNA is TGTGCCTGGACCCGACAGGAGGGGTACAATGAGCAGTTCTTC.

The V gene is TRBV2, the J gene TRBJ1-2, with 8 nucleotides matching TRBD1. With 8 bases clipped from V and 4 bases from J, the junction kept 9 bases outside the gene matches. Germline CDR1 is SNHLY and CDR2 is FYNNEI. CDR3 size: 14 residues. The CDR3 protein is CASLETGAVYGYTF. The CDR3, as DNA: TGTGCCAGCCTCGAGACAGGGGCCGTCTATGGCTACACCTTC.

The V gene is TRBV29-1, the J gene TRBJ2-1; D perhaps matches TRBD1 (6 bases). Per the germline V gene, CDR1 is SQVTM and CDR2 is ANQGSEA. This CDR3 comprises 14 residues. Deletions cut 6 bases from V and 5 bases from J, with 17 bases between. This CDR3 is CSVVRTEKHNEQFF. The CDR3 nucleotides read TGCAGCGTCGTTCGGACAGAGAAACACAATGAGCAGTTCTTC.

CDR3 protein: CASSTTKFRGAEAFF. DNA for the CDR3: TGTGCCAGTAGTACCACGAAATTCAGGGGGGCTGAAGCTTTCTTT. V gene TRBV19 combines with J gene TRBJ1-1; 7 bases align to TRBD1. The CDR3 runs 15 residues. Germline V gene lookup returns CDR1 LNHDA and CDR2 SQIVND (reference sequence). V lost 4 bases, J lost 6 bases, and 11 bases stayed unmatched.

This chain uses TRBV6-1 with TRBJ1-1; TRBD1 might be the D (5 bases). There are 15 residues in the CDR3. Germline values: CDR1 MNHNS, CDR2 SASEGT. V was pared by 1 base and J by 5 bases, with 14 bases between. The CDR3 region is CASSEDTGKGTEAFF. In DNA form, the CDR3 reads TGTGCCAGCAGTGAAGATACAGGCAAGGGGACTGAAGCTTTCTTT.

The chain joins TRBV19 to TRBJ1-1; D is possibly TRBD1 (6 bases). CDR1 is LNHDA and CDR2 is SQIVND in the germline V gene (reference sequence). V gave up 4 bases and J gave up 6 bases, with 15 bases separating them. The CDR3 contains 14 residues. In nucleotides, the CDR3 is TGTGCCAGTAGTACGGGACATCTAGTCCCTGAAGCTTTCTTT. Residues: CASSTGHLVPEAFF.

The V and J genes are TRBV7-2 and TRBJ2-1, with 10 bases fitting TRBD2. The length of the CDR3 is 15 residues. V was clipped by 6 bases and J by 2 bases; unmatched bases: 4. Germline V lookup: CDR1 SGHTA, CDR2 FQGNSA. CDR3 bases: TGTGCCAGCAGATATACTAGCGGGGCCTACAATGAGCAGTTCTTC. Translation gives CASRYTSGAYNEQFF.

The chain uses TRBV9 and TRBJ1-2; 7 bases agree with TRBD1. Trimming took 4 bases from V and 5 from J; bases not matched to a gene: 20. The CDR3 is 18 residues long. Looked up from germline, CDR1 is SGDLS and CDR2 is YYNGEE. The CDR3 sequence is CASSSLNQMDRTLYGYTF. For the CDR3, the DNA is TGTGCCAGCAGCTCTTTAAACCAGATGGACAGGACCCTATATGGCTACACCTTC.

This clone showed up just a few times. The chain couples TRBV4-2 to TRBJ1-2, with D hard to call. Germline values: CDR1 LGHNA, CDR2 YNFKEQ. The CDR3 runs to 15 residues. With 0 bases removed from V and 3 bases from J, the gap between germline ends came to 11 bases. The CDR3 nucleotides are TGTGCCAGCAGCCAAGATTGGCAGCCCGACTATGGCTACACCTTC. As protein: CASSQDWQPDYGYTF.

The J gene is TRBJ1-1, the V gene TRBV9; no clear D. CDR1 is SGDLS, CDR2 YYNGEE, per germline. V lost 0 bases and J lost 4, with 10 bases in between. The CDR3 is 14 residues long. CDR3 in DNA: TGTGCCAGCAGCGTAGTAGGAAAACCCACTGAAGCTTTCTTT. Residues: CASSVVGKPTEAFF.

The V call is TRBV4-1, the J call TRBJ2-3, with 8 nucleotides matching TRBD2. The J segment lost 5 bases and the V segment lost 0 bases, leaving 7 bases of the junction unmatched. The length of the CDR3 is 16 residues. The germline gives CDR1 MGHRA, CDR2 YSYEKL. CDR3 bases: TGCGCCAGCAGCCAAGACGTTGCGGGGGGTGTAGATACGCAGTATTTT. Translated: CASSQDVAGGVDTQYF.

The chain links TRBV13 to TRBJ2-2; TRBD1 might be the D (5 bases). Germline CDR1 is PRHDT and CDR2 is FYEKMQ (reference sequence). The CDR3 sequence is 14 residues long. V lost 5 bases and J lost 6, with 13 bases in between. The DNA for the CDR3 is TGTGCCAGCAGCGTCGCAGGGATTCCCGGGGAGCTGTTTTTT. This translates into CASSVAGIPGELFF.

The chain combines TRBV19 with TRBJ2-4; 11 nucleotides agree with TRBD1. V was pared by 6 bases and J by 8 bases, with 18 bases of the junction left unmatched. This CDR3 region has 18 residues. Per the germline V gene, CDR1 is LNHDA and CDR2 is SQIVND (reference sequence). CDR3 loop: CASSESSGTGGMLDIQYF. The CDR3 nucleotides are TGTGCCAGTAGCGAATCCTCCGGGACAGGGGGAATGTTGGACATTCAGTACTTC.

CDR3 nucleotides: TGTGCCAGCTCACCACTAACAGCCGAGAATTCGCAGTATTTT. This encodes CASSPLTAENSQYF. The rearrangement joins TRBV18 to TRBJ2-3; D gene ambiguous. This CDR3 contains 14 residues. Trimming removed 1 base from V and 10 bases from J, with 15 bases in between. In germline, CDR1 is KGHSH, CDR2 LQKENI.

This rearrangement joins TRBV10-1 to TRBJ2-7, with D perhaps TRBD2 (6 bases). CDR3 length equals 15 residues. Germline CDR1 and CDR2: WNHNN and SYGVQD (reference sequence). V lost 3 bases and J 1 base, leaving 13 bases between the germline ends. The CDR3 nucleotides read TGCGCCAGCAGTGATGGGGGGAATCAGTCCTACGAGCAGTACGTC. The encoded protein is CASSDGGNQSYEQYV.

The J gene is TRBJ2-3, the V gene TRBV7-3, with D uncertain. This CDR3 is built from 15 residues. CDR1 and CDR2 from the germline V gene are SGHTA and FQGTGA. Between the trimmed V and J ends, which lost 5 bases and 0 bases, there was a span of 12 bases. The CDR3 DNA reads as TGTGCCAGCAGCCCCCGCGGCGGCAGCACAGATACGCAGTATTTT. Protein: CASSPRGGSTDTQYF.

The chain has TRBV19 and TRBJ1-1; maybe TRBD1 (5 bases). The ends were cut back, 5 bases at V and 2 bases at J, with 15 bases in the middle. The V gene's germline CDR1 is LNHDA and CDR2 SQIVND (reference sequence). This CDR3 spans 15 amino acids. The DNA for the CDR3 is TGTGCCAGTAGTCTCTTGACAGCGTATAACACTGAAGCTTTCTTT. Protein: CASSLLTAYNTEAFF.

The table lists this clone with a count of one. The chain employs TRBV25-1 and TRBJ1-1; D unclear. The CDR3 sequence is 13 residues long. Germline lookup yields CDR1 MGHDK and CDR2 SYGVNS. V was pared by 7 bases and J by 6 bases, with 15 bases between. Here the CDR3 reads CASNSLTQAEAFF. In nucleotides, the CDR3 is TGTGCCAGCAATAGTCTAACCCAAGCTGAAGCTTTCTTT. The variable domain in full, completed from reference TRBV25-1 and TRBJ1-1, reads EADIYQTPRYLVIGTGKKITLECSQTMGHDKMYWYQQDPGMELHLIHYSYGVNSTEKGDLSSESTVSRIRTEHFPLTLESARPSHTSQYLCASNSLTQAEAFFGQGTRLTVV.

The rearrangement links TRBV6-1 to TRBJ1-1; no clear D gene. The CDR3 covers 13 residues. CDR1 MNHNS and CDR2 SASEGT come from the germline V gene. V gave up 8 bases and J gave up 0 bases, with 10 bases separating them. The CDR3 DNA is TGTGCCAGCTTGGTAGAAGTGAACACTGAAGCTTTCTTT. Translation gives CASLVEVNTEAFF.

The chain recombines TRBV5-1 with TRBJ1-4; 7 bases agree with TRBD1. The V and J ends lost 3 bases and 7 bases, in that order; junction bases with no gene match: 6. Germline CDR1 is SGHRS and CDR2 is YFSETQ. There are 14 residues in the CDR3. The CDR3 nucleotides are TGCGCCAGCAGCTACGACAGGGTTGGTGAAAAACTGTTTTTT. Its translation is CASSYDRVGEKLFF.

This clone came up once. The CDR3 here is CASSGKSGTTPYEQYF. The CDR3, as DNA: TGTGCCAGCAGCGGTAAATCTGGGACTACCCCCTACGAGCAGTACTTC. The chain combines TRBV25-1 with TRBJ2-7; 7 bases are shared with TRBD2. Germline lookup yields CDR1 MGHDK and CDR2 SYGVNS. Unmatched junction bases numbered 13, after V lost 6 bases and J lost 2 bases. CDR3 length: 16 amino acids.

This clone was found once. V gene TRBV11-2 combines with J gene TRBJ1-2; 9 bases align to TRBD1. The CDR3 has 16 residues. The V and J ends lost 5 bases and 6 bases, in that order; junction bases with no gene match: 13. CDR1 is SGHAT, CDR2 FQNNGV, per germline. The CDR3 sequence: CASSPTQQGAVHGYTF. CDR3 DNA: TGTGCCAGCAGCCCTACCCAACAGGGGGCGGTTCATGGCTACACCTTC.